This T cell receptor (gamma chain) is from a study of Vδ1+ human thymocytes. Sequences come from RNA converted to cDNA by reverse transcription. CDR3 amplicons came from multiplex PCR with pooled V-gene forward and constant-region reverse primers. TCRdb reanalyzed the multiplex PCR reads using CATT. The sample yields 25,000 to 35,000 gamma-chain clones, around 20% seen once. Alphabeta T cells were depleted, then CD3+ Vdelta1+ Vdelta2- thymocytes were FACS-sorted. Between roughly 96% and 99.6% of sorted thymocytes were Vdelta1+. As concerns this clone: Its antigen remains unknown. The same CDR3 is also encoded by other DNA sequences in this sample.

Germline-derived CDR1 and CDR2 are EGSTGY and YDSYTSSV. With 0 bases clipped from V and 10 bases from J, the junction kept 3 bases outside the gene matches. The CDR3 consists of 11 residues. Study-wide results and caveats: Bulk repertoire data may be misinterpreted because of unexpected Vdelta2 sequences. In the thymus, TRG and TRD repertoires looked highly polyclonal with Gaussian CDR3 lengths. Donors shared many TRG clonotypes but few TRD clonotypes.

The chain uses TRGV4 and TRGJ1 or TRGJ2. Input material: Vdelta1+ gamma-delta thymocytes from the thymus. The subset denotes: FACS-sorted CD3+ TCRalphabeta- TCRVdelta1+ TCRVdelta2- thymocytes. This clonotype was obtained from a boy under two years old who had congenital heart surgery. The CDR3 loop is CATWDGSKKLF. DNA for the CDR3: TGTGCCACCTGGGATGGGTCCAAGAAACTCTTT.